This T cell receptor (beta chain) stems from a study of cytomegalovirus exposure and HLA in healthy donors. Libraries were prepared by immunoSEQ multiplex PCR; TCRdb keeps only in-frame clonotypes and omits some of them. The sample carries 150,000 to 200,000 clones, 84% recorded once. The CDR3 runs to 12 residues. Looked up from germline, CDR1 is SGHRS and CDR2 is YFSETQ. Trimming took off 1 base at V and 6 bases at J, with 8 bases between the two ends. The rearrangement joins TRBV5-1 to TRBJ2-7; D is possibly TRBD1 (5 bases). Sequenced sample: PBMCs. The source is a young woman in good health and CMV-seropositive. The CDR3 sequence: CASSLRGPEQYF. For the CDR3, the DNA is TGCGCCAGCAGCTTGAGGGGTCCCGAGCAGTACTTC.